The clone carrying this T cell receptor beta chain was counted a few times. Its antigen is undetermined. The protocol was immunoSEQ multiplex PCR, while the TCRdb copy is restricted to in-frame clones and leaves out a portion. The table includes about 85,000 clones, approximately 83% detected once. The data stem from a study of T cell responses to AZD1222 COVID-19 vaccine. Whole-study findings and limits: Spike-specific TCR breadth rose after two AZD1222 doses, and depth rose as well. The number of AZD1222 recipients seropositive at baseline was only 6 or 7.

Germline CDR1 is SGHRS and CDR2 is YFSETQ. The CDR3 runs to 17 residues. V was clipped by 0 bases and J by 0 bases, with 13 bases between them. This chain links TRBV5-1 with TRBJ2-1; D gene unclear. This receptor was taken from an adult in good health. Sequencing used peripheral blood, obtained on day 0 of AZD1222 vaccination. The CDR3 sequence is CASSLDYALSSYNEQFF. The CDR3 nucleotides are TGCGCCAGCAGCTTGGATTATGCCTTGAGCTCCTACAATGAGCAGTTCTTC.